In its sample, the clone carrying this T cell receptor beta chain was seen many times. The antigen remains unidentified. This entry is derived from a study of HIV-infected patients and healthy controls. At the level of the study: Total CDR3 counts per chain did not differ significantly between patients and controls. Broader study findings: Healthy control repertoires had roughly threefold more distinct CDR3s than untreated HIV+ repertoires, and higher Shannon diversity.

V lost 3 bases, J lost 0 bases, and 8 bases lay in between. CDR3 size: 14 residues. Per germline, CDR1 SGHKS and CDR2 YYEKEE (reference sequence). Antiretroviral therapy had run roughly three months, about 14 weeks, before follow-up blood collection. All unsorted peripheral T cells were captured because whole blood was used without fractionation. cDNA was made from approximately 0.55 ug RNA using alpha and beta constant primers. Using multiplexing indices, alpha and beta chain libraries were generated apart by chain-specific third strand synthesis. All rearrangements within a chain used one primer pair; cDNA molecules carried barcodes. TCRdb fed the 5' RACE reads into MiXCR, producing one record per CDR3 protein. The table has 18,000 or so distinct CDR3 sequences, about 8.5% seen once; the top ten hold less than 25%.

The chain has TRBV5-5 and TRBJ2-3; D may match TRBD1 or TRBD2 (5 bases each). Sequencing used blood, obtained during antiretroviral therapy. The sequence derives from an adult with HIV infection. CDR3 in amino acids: CASSSRDSTDTQYF. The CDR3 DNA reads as TGTGCCAGCAGCTCCCGGGACAGCACAGATACGCAGTATTTT.